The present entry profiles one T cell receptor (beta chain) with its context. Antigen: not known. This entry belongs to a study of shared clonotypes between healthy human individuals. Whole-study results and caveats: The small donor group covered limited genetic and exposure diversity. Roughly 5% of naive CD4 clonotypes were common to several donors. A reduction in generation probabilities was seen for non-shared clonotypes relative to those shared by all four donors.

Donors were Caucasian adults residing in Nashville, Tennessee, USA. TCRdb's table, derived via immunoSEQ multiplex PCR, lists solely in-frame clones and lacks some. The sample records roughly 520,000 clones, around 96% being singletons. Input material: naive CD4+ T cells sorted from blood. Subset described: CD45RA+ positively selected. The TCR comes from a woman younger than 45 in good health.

The CDR3 nucleotides are TGTGCCAGCAGGTGGACTAGCGGGAGTAGCACAGATACGCAGTATTTT. Translation: CASRWTSGSSTDTQYF. This rearrangement joins TRBV7-9 to TRBJ2-3; 13 nucleotides align to TRBD2. The V and J ends lost 6 bases and 0 bases, in that order; junction bases with no gene match: 3. The CDR3 is 16 amino acids. The V gene's germline CDR1 is SEHNR and CDR2 FQNEAQ (reference sequence).